This T cell receptor beta chain emerged from a study of regulatory T cells in long-lasting Graves disease (dated by TCRdb to the early 2020s). With regard to the full study: Newly diagnosed Graves' disease patients had taken antithyroid drugs for less than 3 months. Patients with persistent Graves' disease were compared with patients with newly diagnosed Graves' disease using TCR sequencing and RNA sequencing of peripheral blood. The study was registered as a clinical trial and conducted in China. A total of 35 or so samples underwent TCR sequencing: around 13 from persistent and roughly 20 from newly diagnosed Graves' disease patients.

Library preparation was by multiplex PCR. TCRdb names Illumina HiSeq 4000 as the instrument used. TCR beta libraries were built with iRepertoire HTBI primers and Arm-PCR amplification of CDR3 regions. Before sequencing, the PCR products underwent gel purification. On the study's bioinformatics: A total of around 59 TRBV and 14 TRBJ segments were identified across samples and were used for gene usage analysis of CDR3 amino acid clonotypes. COPE and FqMerger were used to merge filtered high-quality paired reads into contigs. BLAST was used to align contigs to IMGT TRBV, TRBD and TRBJ reference genes, with CDR3 defined following IMGT. Any clonotype with a frequency above 0.1% was classified as a highly expanded clone. Shannon entropy served as the measure of repertoire diversity, while the Gini coefficient captured V-J evenness. Public clonotypes were defined as clonotypes shared by more than one individual. In-frame beta chains were kept once TCRdb had trimmed the public reads at Q25 with fastp and called clones with MiXCR. Identical CDR3 protein sequences are pooled into one entry, listed with their most common genes and DNA. It is TCRdb's table, rather than the study itself, that gives the V and J calls and clone size. The sample data list around 420,000 distinct CDR3 sequences, and over 12% of these were observed just once. Around 7.6% of the sample lies in the top ten.

General study outcomes and caveats: As a limitation, the authors acknowledged that the small sample size may reduce accuracy. Only the TCR beta chain was sequenced and analyzed. More public clonotypes were shared among persistent patients (2,741) than among newly diagnosed patients (under 1,000). The study examined only peripheral blood because the primary lesion, thyroid tissue, could not be accessed. Persistent disease showed preferential use of TRBV28, TRBJ1-2 and TRBJ2-5, whereas newly diagnosed disease favored TRBV20-1 and TRBJ2-1. Compared with newly diagnosed patients, persistent Graves' disease patients had lower TCR Shannon entropy and fewer highly expanded clones, which suggests clonal expansion.

The time point label for this specimen denotes: newly diagnosed GD, antithyroid drugs for less than 3 months. For both TCR sequencing and RNA sequencing, RNA was extracted from PBMCs in TRIzol. The diagnosis of Graves' disease followed American Thyroid Association guidelines. Patients for the study were recruited at an endocrinology department in Xi'an, China. Each patient gave around 9 milliliters of peripheral blood, collected in an EDTA anticoagulant tube. Ficoll Paque Plus density gradient separation was used to isolate PBMCs, and no additional T cell sorting was done. An Agilent 2100 Bioanalyzer and agarose gel were used to check RNA quality, while a NanoDrop 2000 measured RNA concentration. A note on this clonotype: Its antigen target is currently unknown. Per-base qualities were not stored, and no clone one base away is much larger.

The CDR3, cysteine through phenylalanine, is 15 amino acids long. Only CDR3 DNA remains: 45 bases, in frame from the first base. Between the V and J ends, shortened by 6 bases and 4 bases respectively, the junction contains 14 bases. From the germline V gene, CDR1 is KGHDR and CDR2 is SFDVKD. This sample was shared with a second study, whose subject was T cells in Graves' hyperthyroidism and ophthalmopathy. The second study, in turn, reports: Stable Graves' hyperthyroidism was defined as the absence of progression to ophthalmopathy over 18 months of follow-up. The hyperthyroidism patients were between 18 and 65 years old and newly diagnosed, with a disease duration of less than 2 months. The study excluded patients with uncontrolled infections, other autoimmune diseases, pregnancy or lactation. Clinical symptoms, serum thyroxine and TRAb, thyroid ultrasound, and orbital computed tomography formed the basis for the diagnoses. For the first round of RT-PCR on the TCR CDR3, the HTBI primer set was used together with the Qiagen OneStep RT-PCR kit. Blood samples also contained most of the expanded thyroid clonotypes (frequency above 0.001), which suggests that blood repertoires may reflect thyroid immune responses. In cross-validation, a model built on a 13 V-J signature told ophthalmopathy apart from stable hyperthyroidism with approximately 91% sensitivity and about 81% specificity, and in testing the same model reached 80%/75%. During validation, the model predicted progression to ophthalmopathy a median of roughly six months ahead of onset, with almost 71% sensitivity and 72% to 80% specificity. To identify TCR V-J signatures that set the groups apart, the researchers used a discovery cohort of 90 to 100 patients, made up of approximately 43 with Graves' ophthalmopathy and approximately 57 with stable Graves' hyperthyroidism. An independent validation cohort of under 20 hyperthyroidism patients and about 16 patients who later progressed to ophthalmopathy tested prospective prediction of ophthalmopathy. For training and testing, the approximately 97 patients in the discovery cohort were randomly divided in a 7:3 ratio. Thyroid tissue and blood T-cell repertoires from about 6 Graves' hyperthyroidism patients were also compared in the study. Following sampling, methimazole starting at 30 mg daily was given to hyperthyroidism patients, and high-dose intravenous methylprednisolone was given to ophthalmopathy patients. Libraries were constructed in a second round of multiplex PCR, after which size selection and purification were carried out. Sequencing of the libraries was done on an Illumina HiSeq2000 using paired-end 100 bp reads. SOAPnuke was used to process the raw data, with reads discarded if the reads contained adapters or uncalled bases, had a mean Phred below 15, or lacked an exact constant-primer or identifier match. High-quality paired reads were merged using COPE v1.2.5, and each unique nucleotide sequence was defined as a clonotype. MiTCR v1.1 was used to align clonotypes to the IMGT TRBV, TRBD and TRBJ reference segments. The analysis included only V-J combinations with a frequency above 0.0001, which together covered approximately 99% of the repertoires. A TCS score was defined as the ratio of F50 (clonal expansion) to E x V (chaos), with BLOSUM62-based TCRdist applied between CDR3 peptides within each V-J. Welch's t-statistics and random forest reduced some 510 V-J features to fewer than 15, which were used in a naive Bayes classifier (R e1071). Sample size was not statistically predetermined, and blinding of investigators to group allocation was not performed. The paper describes TCR Vbeta CDR3 sequencing of fewer than 150 peripheral blood samples, made up of 43 ophthalmopathy patients, more than 70 hyperthyroidism patients and 17 progressor patients.

Specimen: peripheral blood mononuclear cells (PBMCs), collected at new diagnosis, from a patient treated with antithyroid drugs. The source of this sequence is a woman aged 40 to 55 with Graves disease. Donor details come from another sample of the same person, matched by shared clones. The chain joins TRBV24-1 to TRBJ2-2, and the D gene may be TRBD1, 6 bases matching. The CDR3 protein sequence reads: CATSPADRLTGELFF. Here is the DNA: TGTGCCACCAGTCCCGCGGACAGACTCACCGGGGAGCTGTTTTTT.